This T cell receptor beta chain was identified in a study of T-cell memory formation after mild COVID-19. The CDR3 has 13 amino acids. With V trimmed by 2 bases and J by 6 bases, 1 base remained unmatched. Germline V CDR1 and CDR2: LNHNV, YYDKDF (reference sequence). Each CDR3 protein is one row after TCRdb ran MiXCR on the 5' RACE reads. The sample shows a few hundred thousand distinct CDR3 sequences, around 27% of them seen only once. In its sample, this clonotype was seen a few times. This clonotype was obtained from an adult woman who had mild COVID-19 (a few samples of this study predate the infection). Cell type and time point are not known. This chain links TRBV15 with TRBJ1-2; TRBD1 matches 9 bases. The sample taken for sequencing was PBMCs or a T cell subset sorted from them (not recorded which). CDR3 nucleotide sequence: TGTGCCACCAGCAGAAGGACAGGGGATGGCTACACCTTC. Its protein product is CATSRRTGDGYTF.